These T cell receptor beta chains were read from a single sample in a study of blood T cells in healthy people across ages. TCRdb re-derived calls from the 5' RACE reads in MiXCR, one entry per CDR3 protein. Among 1.8 million or so distinct CDR3 sequences, about two fifths were seen once, and the ten largest hold under 25%. Sequenced: blood. Source of these receptors: a human donor in good health. Each CDR3 is given with its conserved first and last residue. The D gene is left open where the match is weak. Size values are once, few and many counts, or a class for expanded clones, and some rows have none.

abundance,v_gene,d_gene,j_gene,CDR3nt,CDR3aa
NA,TRBV12-3/TRBV12-4,NA,TRBJ1-5,TGTGCCAGCAGTTCTGCCCCAGGGAGTCAGCCCCAGCATTTT,CASSSAPGSQPQHF
NA,TRBV20-1,NA,TRBJ2-5,TGCAGTGCTAGGAGGGCCACGCCCGCTGGGTCAGAGACCCAGTACTTC,CSARRATPAGSETQYF
NA,TRBV7-2,TRBD2,TRBJ2-7,TGTGCCAGCAGCCTCAGCGGGACCATGAACGAGCAGTACTTC,CASSLSGTMNEQYF
NA,TRBV5-8,NA,TRBJ2-5,TGTGCCAGCAGGCCCGGCCTACAGGGTGGTTCAGAGACCCAGTACTTC,CASRPGLQGGSETQYF
NA,TRBV7-2,NA,TRBJ2-5,TGTGCCAGCAGCACGGGCCGGGGGCTGGAGACCCAGTACTTC,CASSTGRGLETQYF
NA,TRBV29-1,NA,TRBJ1-2,TGCAGCGTTGATATCCAGCCTAACTATGGCTACACCTTC,CSVDIQPNYGYTF
NA,TRBV20-1,NA,TRBJ2-3,TGCAGTGCTAGACCCTTCACCAGCACAGATACGCAGTATTTT,CSARPFTSTDTQYF
NA,TRBV12-3/TRBV12-4,NA,TRBJ1-4,TGTGCCAGCAGCAGCTCAGGGGTTGCAACTAATGAAAAACTGTTTTTT,CASSSSGVATNEKLFF
few,TRBV5-1,NA,TRBJ2-7,TGCGCCAGCAGCTTGGAATGGCAGGACCAACAGTACTTC,CASSLEWQDQQYF
NA,TRBV4-3,NA,TRBJ2-1,TGCGCCAGCAGCCAAGAGGCAGGGAATTGGCGGTTCTTC,CASSQEAGNWRFF
NA,TRBV12-3/TRBV12-4,NA,TRBJ1-1,TGTGCCAGCAGTTTATATGCAGGGGAGAACACTGAAGCTTTCTTT,CASSLYAGENTEAFF
few,TRBV11-1,NA,TRBJ2-3,TGTGCCAGCAGTCTAGGGAACCGCGACACAGATACGCAGTATTTT,CASSLGNRDTDTQYF
once,TRBV20-1,TRBD2,TRBJ2-7,TGCAGTACTGCCGGGGGGGCAGGTGGCGAGCAGTACTTC,CSTAGGAGGEQYF
many,TRBV7-3,NA,TRBJ1-1,TGTGCCAGCAGCTTATGGGGGGCTGGTAACACTGAAGCTTTCTTT,CASSLWGAGNTEAFF
NA,TRBV6-5,TRBD1,TRBJ1-5,TGTGCCAGCAGGGGGACAGTTAATAGCAATCAGCCCCAGCATTTT,CASRGTVNSNQPQHF
NA,TRBV6-5,TRBD1,TRBJ1-2,TGTGCCAGCAGTTCCCAGGGACAGCTCCTCGCTAACTATGGCTACACCTTC,CASSSQGQLLANYGYTF
few,TRBV4-2,NA,TRBJ2-3,TGTGCCAGCAGCCAAGGGGGTAGGTCGGGACCAGATACGCAGTATTTT,CASSQGGRSGPDTQYF
NA,TRBV7-9,NA,TRBJ2-7,TGTGCCAGCAGCCAACTAGCTACGACCTCCTACGAGCAGTACTTC,CASSQLATTSYEQYF
few,TRBV20-1,NA,TRBJ1-4,TGCAGTGCTCTGCGGGAACTGGGTGAAAAACTGTTTTTT,CSALRELGEKLFF
NA,TRBV5-6,NA,TRBJ2-1,TGTGCCAGCAGCTTGTACGCCGGGACGGAGCAGTTCTTC,CASSLYAGTEQFF
NA,TRBV29-1,NA,TRBJ1-2,TGCAGCGGTGCCGGGGACACCTATGGCTACACCTTC,CSGAGDTYGYTF
few,TRBV7-9,NA,TRBJ2-4,TGTGCCAGCAGCACGCAGGGCCGGGAGAAAAACATTCAGTACTTC,CASSTQGREKNIQYF
once,TRBV15,NA,TRBJ2-3,TGTGCCACCAGCCGACTGGGGGTACCATCGAGGGATACGCAGTATTTT,CATSRLGVPSRDTQYF
few,TRBV5-6,NA,TRBJ1-4,TGTGCCAGCAGCTTGAAGACGGGTGAAAAACTGTTTTTT,CASSLKTGEKLFF
NA,TRBV6-5,TRBD1,TRBJ1-2,TGTGCCAGCAGTGTCCCGGGACAGGCCTATGGCTACACCTTC,CASSVPGQAYGYTF
NA,TRBV3-1,TRBD2,TRBJ2-1,TGTGCCAGCAGCCGCCAAGGACTAGCGGGGGGGGGTAATGAGCAGTTCTTC,CASSRQGLAGGGNEQFF
NA,TRBV4-2,NA,TRBJ1-1,TGTGCCAGCAGCCAAGGAGGAGCCAGGAACACTGAAGCTTTCTTT,CASSQGGARNTEAFF
NA,TRBV5-1,NA,TRBJ1-2,TGCGCCAGCAGCAAGGACCCGTCCGCATCCAGCTATGGCTACACCTTC,CASSKDPSASSYGYTF
NA,TRBV12-3/TRBV12-4,NA,TRBJ2-1,TGTGCCAGCAGTCTCCGGACCGTAAGTGAGCAGTTCTTC,CASSLRTVSEQFF
few,TRBV4-2,TRBD1,TRBJ2-6,TGTGCCAGCAGCCAAGGAGGGGGCCCTTCTACTGGGGCCAACGTCCTGACTTTC,CASSQGGGPSTGANVLTF
few,TRBV7-2,TRBD1,TRBJ1-2,TGTGCCAGCAGCTTCCTTCCGGGACAGAACTATGGCTACACCTTC,CASSFLPGQNYGYTF
NA,TRBV12-5,TRBD1,TRBJ2-1,TGTGCTAGTGGTTTGCCCCCCCGGGACAGGGGGCGGTATGAGCAGTTCTTC,CASGLPPRDRGRYEQFF
many,TRBV5-1,NA,TRBJ2-1,TGCGCCAGCAGCTTTATGTCAGGGGTAGATGAGCAGTTCTTC,CASSFMSGVDEQFF
NA,TRBV6-5,NA,TRBJ2-7,TGTGCCAGCAGTTACTCGCCCAGGCGGACCTACGAGCAGTACTTC,CASSYSPRRTYEQYF
NA,TRBV7-2,TRBD1,TRBJ1-2,TGTGCCAGCAGCGCCGGTCCAGGGGGCGTATATGGCTACACCTTC,CASSAGPGGVYGYTF
NA,TRBV20-1,TRBD1,TRBJ2-7,TGCAGTGCCGAGATACGAACAGGGGCAAGGTACGAGCAGTACTTC,CSAEIRTGARYEQYF
few,TRBV13,TRBD2,TRBJ2-1,TGTGCCAGCAGCTTAAAAAAGACTAGCGGGTACAATGAGCAGTTCTTC,CASSLKKTSGYNEQFF
few,TRBV6-2/TRBV6-3,NA,TRBJ1-6,TGTGCCAGCAGTTACTATTACAGCCTCGTCTCCTATAATTCACCCCTCCACTTT,CASSYYYSLVSYNSPLHF
NA,TRBV6-1,TRBD2,TRBJ2-1,TGTGCCAGCCGGCCTAGCGGGGACTACAATGAGCAGTTCTTC,CASRPSGDYNEQFF
NA,TRBV29-1,NA,TRBJ2-3,TGCAGCGTTGAACTCCAGGGTACTAGCACAGATACGCAGTATTTT,CSVELQGTSTDTQYF
few,TRBV5-1,NA,TRBJ2-5,TGCGCCAGCAGCCCGGACCCAAACCAAGAGACCCAGTACTTC,CASSPDPNQETQYF
few,TRBV6-5,NA,TRBJ1-5,TGTGCCAGCAGTTACTCGGGGTCGAGACAGCCCCAGCATTTT,CASSYSGSRQPQHF
many,TRBV6-1,NA,TRBJ2-7,TGTGCCAGCAGTGAATCTTGGGCTCCATCCTACGAGCAGTACTTC,CASSESWAPSYEQYF
NA,TRBV7-2,NA,TRBJ2-7,TGTGCCAGCAGCCCAGCAGGGAACAGAAACTACGAGCAGTACTTC,CASSPAGNRNYEQYF
NA,TRBV2,NA,TRBJ1-1,TGTGCCAGCAGCAAGGAAAATCCTGAAGCTTTCTTT,CASSKENPEAFF
NA,TRBV12-3/TRBV12-4,NA,TRBJ2-4,TGTGCCAGCGGGTTAAAGGGTTGGGAGCAGTACTTC,CASGLKGWEQYF
NA,TRBV7-2,TRBD2,TRBJ2-1,TGTGCCAGCAGCTTAGGTAGCGGGGGGATCAATGAGCAGTTCTTC,CASSLGSGGINEQFF
NA,TRBV18,TRBD2,TRBJ2-3,TGTGCCAGCTCACCAATATTGGAGCGGGGGTCCGCAGATACGCAGTATTTT,CASSPILERGSADTQYF
NA,TRBV6-5,TRBD1,TRBJ1-1,TGTGCCAGCAGTTACTCGACAGGGGATGGTATGAACACTGGAGCTTTCTTT,CASSYSTGDGMNTGAFF
few,TRBV5-1,TRBD2,TRBJ2-1,TGCGCCAGCAGCTTAGAAAATCTAGCGGTGGATGAGCAGTTCTTC,CASSLENLAVDEQFF
few,TRBV12-3/TRBV12-4,NA,TRBJ2-6,TGTGCCAGCAGTGGGAGGAACCCTGGGGCCAACGTCCTGACTTTC,CASSGRNPGANVLTF
few,TRBV20-1,NA,TRBJ2-3,TGCAGTGCTATGACAACAGATACGCAGTATTTT,CSAMTTDTQYF
NA,TRBV3-1,TRBD2,TRBJ2-1,TGTGCCAGCAGCCAAACCGGGACTAGCGGGGGGGCCCTTGAGCAGTTCTTC,CASSQTGTSGGALEQFF
NA,TRBV5-5,NA,TRBJ1-6,TGTGCCAGCAGCCGCCACAGCGCCGGTTTTTATAATTCACCCCTCCACTTT,CASSRHSAGFYNSPLHF